This T cell receptor (beta chain) appears in the sequencing data of a study of breast tumors, draining lymph nodes, adjacent tissues. Study-wide results and limits: Compared with lymph nodes, tumors were less diverse; compared with nontumor tissue, more. Tumor T cell lymph node origin was a supported hypothesis, not proven. The data were judged consistent with most tumor T cells coming from lymph node and expanding in tumor. Compared with basal-like, luminal-like tumors shared significantly more repertoire with nontumor tissue.

Breast cancer patients provided tissue from their axillary draining lymph nodes. This clonotype was seen at least ten times. Its target is not known. Germline V gene data show CDR1 as DFQATT and CDR2 as SNEGSKA (reference sequence). The CDR3 is made up of 15 amino acids. Trimming left V 1 base short and J 0 bases short, with 13 bases between. TCRdb re-derived calls from the multiplex PCR reads in MiXCR, one entry per CDR3 protein. The data show some 130,000 distinct CDR3 sequences, more than 20% seen once. Sequencing was performed on axillary lymph node tissue. The gene calls are TRBV20-1 and TRBJ2-7, with D possibly being TRBD2 (6 bases). The clonotype comes from a female donor with breast cancer. Some clones in this sample may be carry-over from other donors' samples. CDR3 bases: TGCAGTGCTAGAGTATTTAGGCGGGGCTCCTACGAGCAGTACTTC. It translates to CSARVFRRGSYEQYF.